This TCR beta chain was sequenced during a study of shared clonotypes between healthy human individuals. The CDR3 covers 16 residues. V was cut by 4 bases and J by 2 bases, with 17 bases left in between. Germline lookup yields CDR1 SGDLS and CDR2 YYNGEE. Only in-frame clones appear in the TCRdb table, and some are missing; sequencing was by immunoSEQ multiplex PCR. The sample records hundreds of thousands of clones, 75% to 85% being singletons. This receptor was obtained from a woman aged 40 to 50 in good health. Some clones in this sample may be carry-over from other donors' samples. The V call is TRBV9, the J call TRBJ2-3; possible D gene TRBD2, 5 bases. Sequenced material: PBMCs. CDR3 region: CASSKDIGLNTDTQYF. CDR3 bases: TGTGCCAGCAGCAAAGATATCGGACTGAACACAGATACGCAGTATTTT. Full variable domain (outside the CDR3, taken from reference TRBV9 and TRBJ2-3): DSGVTQTPKHLITATGQRVTLRCSPRSGDLSVYWYQQSLDQGLQFLIQYYNGEERAKGNILERFSAQQFPDLHSELNLSSLELGDSALYFCASSKDIGLNTDTQYFGPGTRLTVL.